This entry lists 6 T cell receptor beta chains sequenced from one sample in a study of blood T cells in healthy people across ages. A second PCR, run for roughly 7 to 12 cycles, used a sample-barcoded 5' primer plus a J-beta primer mix. TCRdb reprocessed the 5' RACE reads via MiXCR and lists one record per CDR3 protein. Seen here are approximately 2,000,000 distinct CDR3 sequences, roughly two fifths observed once, and the top ten hold about 23%. Material: blood. These receptors came from a human donor in good health.

This clonotype was seen once. The rearrangement links TRBV20-1 to TRBJ1-2; 7 bases are shared with TRBD1. The CDR3 sequence is 12 residues long. Germline V gene data show CDR1 as DFQATT and CDR2 as SNEGSKA (reference sequence). The V and J ends lost 3 bases and 10 bases, in that order; junction bases with no gene match: 8. As DNA, the CDR3 is TGCAGTGCTAGGACAGGGAGCCATTACTACACCTTC. Amino acid sequence: CSARTGSHYYTF.

The gene calls are TRBV24-1 and TRBJ1-4, with D perhaps TRBD1 (5 bases). CDR3 size: 15 residues. V gave up 4 bases and J gave up 2 bases, with 10 bases separating them. CDR1 KGHDR and CDR2 SFDVKD come from the germline V gene. The CDR3 DNA reads as TGTGCCACCAGTGAAACTGGGGGGACTAATGAAAAACTGTTTTTT. Translating gives CATSETGGTNEKLFF.

The chain recombines TRBV6-1 with TRBJ2-1; a weak D match, TRBD2 (6 bases). The CDR3 consists of 14 residues. Trimming took off 8 bases at V and 8 bases at J, with 19 bases between the two ends. Germline values: CDR1 MNHNS, CDR2 SASEGT. The CDR3 here is CASPLPGVPYEQFF. CDR3 coding DNA: TGTGCCAGCCCCTTGCCGGGGGTCCCTTATGAGCAGTTCTTC.

With respect to this clonotype: Possible read error: a much larger clone is one base away. CDR3 in amino acids: CASSDGTGTYEQYF. CDR3 coding DNA: TGTGCCAGCAGTGACGGGACAGGGACCTACGAGCAGTACTTC. This chain joins TRBV6-5 and TRBJ2-7; 9 bases fit TRBD1. After removal of 5 bases from V and 2 bases from J, the junction contained 4 bases not matched to a gene. Germline V CDR1 and CDR2: MNHEY, SVGAGI. This CDR3 is 14 amino acids long.

This clonotype has a handful of counts. J is TRBJ2-5 and V is TRBV7-2; 8 nucleotides line up with TRBD2. CDR1 is SGHTA, CDR2 FQGNSA, per germline. With 4 bases clipped from V and 1 base from J, the junction kept 11 bases outside the gene matches. The CDR3 loop spans 17 amino acids. The CDR3 coding sequence is TGTGCCAGCAGCTATGGGACGATAGCGGGGTTCCAAGAGACCCAGTACTTC. This sequence encodes CASSYGTIAGFQETQYF.

The rearrangement links TRBV21-1 to TRBJ2-7; the table's D gene call, TRBD1, was not cross checked with the DNA. TRBV21-1 constitutes a pseudogene. The CDR3 spans 17 residues. CDR3 bases: TGTGCCAGCAGCAAAATAGCGAGCGGGGGCGCCAACTACGAGCAGTACTTC. Translated, it gives CASSKIASGGANYEQYF.